The sequence of this TCR beta chain was determined in a study of Graves' ophthalmopathy and Graves' hyperthyroidism. General study results and limits: Ophthalmopathy progression predictions by the model showed approximately 75% specificity and approximately 71% sensitivity.

To note about this clonotype: Its specificity is not known.

This CDR3 is 15 amino acids long. J was trimmed by 4 bases and V by 3 bases; bases with no gene match: 8. If patients had other autoimmune diseases, uncontrolled infections, pregnancy or lactation, they were excluded. Diagnosis relied on clinical symptoms, serum thyroxine, TRAb, thyroid ultrasound and orbital computed tomography. PBMCs came from more than 7.5 ml of fresh peripheral blood. The sequenced template was RNA, covering the TCR beta CDR3 region. HTBI-primed RT-PCR formed the first round, and a multiplex PCR formed the second. TCRdb used MiXCR to reprocess the multiplex PCR reads, holding one entry per CDR3 protein. Here the sample spans fewer than 400,000 distinct CDR3 sequences, roughly 18% being singletons.

This chain links TRBV12-3 or TRBV12-4 with TRBJ2-7; 8 nucleotides agree with TRBD2. The TCR sequence derives from a woman under 30 with Graves' ophthalmopathy. Sequenced material: peripheral blood. CDR3: CASSFPQAGVYEQYF. Written as DNA, the CDR3 is TGTGCCAGCAGTTTTCCACAAGCGGGAGTGTACGAGCAGTACTTC.